Following are 3 T cell receptor beta chains from one sample sequenced in a study of T cells in localized non-small cell lung cancer. Produced via immunoSEQ multiplex PCR; TCRdb's table is partial and in-frame only. The sample holds 800 to 900 clones, over 20% seen once. The sequencing here drew on lung tumor tissue, taken before any cancer treatment. The source is a man aged 40-75 years with stage I squamous cell lung carcinoma.

By its share, this clone is large. V gene TRBV6-1 combines with J gene TRBJ2-7; the D gene is possibly TRBD1 (5 bases). This CDR3 comprises 13 residues. Trimming pared 1 base from V and 3 bases from J, leaving 7 bases between. From germline, CDR1 is MNHNS and CDR2 SASEGT. CDR3 DNA: TGTGCCAGCAGTGAAGGCAGGGTCTACGAGCAGTACTTC. It translates to CASSEGRVYEQYF.

The chain is built from TRBV19 and TRBJ2-3; D is perhaps TRBD1 or TRBD2 (7 bases each). With 8 bases removed from V and 9 bases from J, the gap between germline ends came to 12 bases. CDR1 and CDR2 (germline): LNHDA, SQIVND (reference sequence). The CDR3 totals 11 residues. The CDR3 bases are TGTGCCAGTCTCCAGGGGGGGACGCAGTATTTT. Its protein product is CASLQGGTQYF.

CDR3 amino acids: CAWISGVDTGELFF. The DNA for the CDR3 is TGTGCCTGGATTAGCGGTGTAGACACCGGGGAGCTGTTTTTT. This chain connects TRBV30 to TRBJ2-2; perhaps TRBD2 as D (6 bases). This CDR3 spans 14 amino acids. Germline CDR1 reads GTSNPN; CDR2 reads SVGIG (reference sequence). V was pared by 4 bases and J by 3 bases, with 12 bases between.